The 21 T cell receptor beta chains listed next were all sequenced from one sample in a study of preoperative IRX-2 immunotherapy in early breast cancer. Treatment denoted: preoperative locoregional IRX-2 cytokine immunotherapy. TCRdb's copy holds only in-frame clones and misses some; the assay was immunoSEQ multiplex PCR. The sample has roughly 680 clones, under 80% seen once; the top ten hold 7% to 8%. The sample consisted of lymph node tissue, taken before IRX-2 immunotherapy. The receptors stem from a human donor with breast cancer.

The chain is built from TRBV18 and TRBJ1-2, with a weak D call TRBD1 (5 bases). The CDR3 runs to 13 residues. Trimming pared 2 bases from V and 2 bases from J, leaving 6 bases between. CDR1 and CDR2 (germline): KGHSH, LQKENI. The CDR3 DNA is TGTGCCAGCTCACCAGAGGGGAACTATGGCTACACCTTC. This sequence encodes CASSPEGNYGYTF.

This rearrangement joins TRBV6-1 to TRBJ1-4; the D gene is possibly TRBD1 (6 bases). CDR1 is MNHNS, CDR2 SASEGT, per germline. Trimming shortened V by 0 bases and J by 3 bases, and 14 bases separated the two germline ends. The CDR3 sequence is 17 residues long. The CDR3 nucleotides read TGTGCCAGCAGTGAAGCAGGTTACGGGGGCCCTAATGAAAAACTGTTTTTT. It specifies CASSEAGYGGPNEKLFF.

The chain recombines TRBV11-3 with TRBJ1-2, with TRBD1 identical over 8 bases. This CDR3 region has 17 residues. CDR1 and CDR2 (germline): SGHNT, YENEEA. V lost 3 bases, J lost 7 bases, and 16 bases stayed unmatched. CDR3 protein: CASSLEFLGQGKSGYTF. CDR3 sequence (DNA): TGTGCCAGCAGCTTGGAATTTTTAGGACAGGGAAAGTCTGGCTACACCTTC.

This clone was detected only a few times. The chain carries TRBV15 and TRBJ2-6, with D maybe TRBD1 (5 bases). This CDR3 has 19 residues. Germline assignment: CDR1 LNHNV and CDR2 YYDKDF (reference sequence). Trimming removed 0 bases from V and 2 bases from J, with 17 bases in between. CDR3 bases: TGTGCCACCAGCAGAGATTTCAGGGTTATGCACCCTGGGGCCAACGTCCTGACTTTC. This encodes CATSRDFRVMHPGANVLTF.

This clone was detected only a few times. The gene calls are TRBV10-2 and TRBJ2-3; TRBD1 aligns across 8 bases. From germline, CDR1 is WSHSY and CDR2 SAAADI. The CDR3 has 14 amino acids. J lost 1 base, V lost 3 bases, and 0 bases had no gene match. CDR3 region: CASSEQGGTDTQYF. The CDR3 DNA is TGCGCCAGCAGTGAACAGGGGGGCACAGATACGCAGTATTTT.

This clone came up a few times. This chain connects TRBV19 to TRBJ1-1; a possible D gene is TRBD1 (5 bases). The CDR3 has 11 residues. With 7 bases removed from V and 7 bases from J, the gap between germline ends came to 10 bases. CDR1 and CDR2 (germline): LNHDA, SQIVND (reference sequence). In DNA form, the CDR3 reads TGTGCCAGTACAGGGAACCGTGAAGCTTTCTTT. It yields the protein CASTGNREAFF.

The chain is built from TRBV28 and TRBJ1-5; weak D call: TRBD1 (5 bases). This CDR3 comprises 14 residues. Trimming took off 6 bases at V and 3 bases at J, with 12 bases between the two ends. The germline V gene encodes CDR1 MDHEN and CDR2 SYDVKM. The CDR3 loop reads CASRLQVFNQPQHF. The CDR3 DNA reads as TGTGCCAGCAGGTTACAGGTATTCAATCAGCCCCAGCATTTT.

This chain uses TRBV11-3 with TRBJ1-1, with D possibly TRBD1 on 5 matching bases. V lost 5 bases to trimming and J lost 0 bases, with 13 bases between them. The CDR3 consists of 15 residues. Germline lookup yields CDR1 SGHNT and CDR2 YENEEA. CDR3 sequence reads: CASSHGYRMNTEAFF. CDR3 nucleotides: TGTGCCAGCAGCCACGGATACAGGATGAACACTGAAGCTTTCTTT.

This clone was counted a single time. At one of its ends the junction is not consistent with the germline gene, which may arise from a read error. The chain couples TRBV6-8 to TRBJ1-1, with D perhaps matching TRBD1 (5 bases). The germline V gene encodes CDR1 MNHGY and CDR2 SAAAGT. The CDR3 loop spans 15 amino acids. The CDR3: CASNYATALNTEAFF. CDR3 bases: TGTGCCAGCAATTACGCGACAGCCCTGAACACTGAAGCTTTCTTT.

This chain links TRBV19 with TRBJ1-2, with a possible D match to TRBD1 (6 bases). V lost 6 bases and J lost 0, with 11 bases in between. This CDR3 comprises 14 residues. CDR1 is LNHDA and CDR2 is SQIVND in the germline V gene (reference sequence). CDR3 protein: CASRGRGSNYGYTF. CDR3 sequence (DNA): TGTGCCAGTAGGGGTAGGGGGTCTAACTATGGCTACACCTTC. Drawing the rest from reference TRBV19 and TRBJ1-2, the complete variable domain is DGGITQSPKYLFRKEGQNVTLSCEQNLNHDAMYWYRQDPGQGLRLIYYSQIVNDFQKGDIAEGYSVSREKKESFPLTVTSAQKNPTAFYLCASRGRGSNYGYTFGSGTRLTVV.

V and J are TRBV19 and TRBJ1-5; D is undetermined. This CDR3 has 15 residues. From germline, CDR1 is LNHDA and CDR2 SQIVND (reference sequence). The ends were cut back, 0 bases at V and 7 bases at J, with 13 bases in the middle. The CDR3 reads CASSIDGRTRQPQHF. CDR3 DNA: TGTGCCAGTAGTATAGACGGAAGGACCCGGCAGCCCCAGCATTTT.

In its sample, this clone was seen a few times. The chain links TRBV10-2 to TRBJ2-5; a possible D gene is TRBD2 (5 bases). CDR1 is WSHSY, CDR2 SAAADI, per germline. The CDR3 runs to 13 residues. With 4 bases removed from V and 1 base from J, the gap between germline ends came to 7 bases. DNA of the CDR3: TGCGCCAGCAGTGTGAGGGTCCAAGAGACCCAGTACTTC. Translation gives CASSVRVQETQYF.

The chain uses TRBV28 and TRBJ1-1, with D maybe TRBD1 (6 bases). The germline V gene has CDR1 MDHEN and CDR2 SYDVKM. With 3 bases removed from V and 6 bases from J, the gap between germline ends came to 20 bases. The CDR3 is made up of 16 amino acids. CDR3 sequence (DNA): TGTGCCAGCAGTTTTAATTGGGCTGGCAGGGGTGCTGAAGCTTTCTTT. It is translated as CASSFNWAGRGAEAFF.

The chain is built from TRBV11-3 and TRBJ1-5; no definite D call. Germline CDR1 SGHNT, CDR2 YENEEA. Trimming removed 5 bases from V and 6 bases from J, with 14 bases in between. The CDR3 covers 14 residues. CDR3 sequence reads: CASSPNRKSQPQHF. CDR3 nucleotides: TGTGCCAGCAGCCCCAACAGAAAAAGTCAGCCCCAGCATTTT.

CDR3 nucleotide sequence: TGTGCCAGTAGTTGGCCTAGCCTCACAGATACGCAGTATTTT. This translates into CASSWPSLTDTQYF. The gene calls are TRBV19 and TRBJ2-3; tentatively, D is TRBD2 (5 bases). The germline V and J ends were trimmed by 5 bases and 2 bases, with 11 bases remaining between them. The CDR3 runs 14 residues. Germline V gene lookup returns CDR1 LNHDA and CDR2 SQIVND (reference sequence). Combining the CDR3 with reference TRBV19 and TRBJ2-3 gives the whole variable domain DGGITQSPKYLFRKEGQNVTLSCEQNLNHDAMYWYRQDPGQGLRLIYYSQIVNDFQKGDIAEGYSVSREKKESFPLTVTSAQKNPTAFYLCASSWPSLTDTQYFGPGTRLTVL.

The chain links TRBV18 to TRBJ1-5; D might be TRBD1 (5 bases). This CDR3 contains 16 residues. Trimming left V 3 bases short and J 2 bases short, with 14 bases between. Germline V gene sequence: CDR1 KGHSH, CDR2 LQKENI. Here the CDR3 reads CASSPGTSLGNQPQHF. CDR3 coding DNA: TGTGCCAGCTCACCCGGGACGTCCTTAGGCAATCAGCCCCAGCATTTT.

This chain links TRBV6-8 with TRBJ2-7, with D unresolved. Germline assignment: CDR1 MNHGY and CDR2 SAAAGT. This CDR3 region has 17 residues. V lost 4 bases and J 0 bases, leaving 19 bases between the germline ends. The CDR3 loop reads CASSSRPAGPSSYEQYF. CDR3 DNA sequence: TGTGCCAGCAGTTCCCGCCCCGCAGGACCTAGCTCCTACGAGCAGTACTTC.

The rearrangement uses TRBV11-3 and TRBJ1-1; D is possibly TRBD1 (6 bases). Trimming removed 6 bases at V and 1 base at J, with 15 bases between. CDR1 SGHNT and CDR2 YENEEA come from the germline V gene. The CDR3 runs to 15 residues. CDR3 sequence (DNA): TGTGCCAGCAGACCAGTGCGGGGGCCGAACACTGAAGCTTTCTTT. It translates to CASRPVRGPNTEAFF.

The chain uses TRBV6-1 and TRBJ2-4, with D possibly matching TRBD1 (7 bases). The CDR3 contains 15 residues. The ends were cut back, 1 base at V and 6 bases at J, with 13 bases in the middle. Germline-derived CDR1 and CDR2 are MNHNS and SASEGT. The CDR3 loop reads CASSEEEGARNIQYF. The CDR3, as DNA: TGTGCCAGCAGTGAAGAGGAGGGGGCGAGAAACATTCAGTACTTC.

CDR3 loop: CSVGLSFTGELFF. The CDR3 DNA sequence: TGCAGCGTTGGGCTCAGTTTCACCGGGGAGCTGTTTTTT. The chain links TRBV29-1 to TRBJ2-2; D not resolved. The V end was cut by 4 bases, the J end by 4 bases, with 10 bases between. Germline V lookup: CDR1 SQVTM, CDR2 ANQGSEA. The length of the CDR3 is 13 residues.

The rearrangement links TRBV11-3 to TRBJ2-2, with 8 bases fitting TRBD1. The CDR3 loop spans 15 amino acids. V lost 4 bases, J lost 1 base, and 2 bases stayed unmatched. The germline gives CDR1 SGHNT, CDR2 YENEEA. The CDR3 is CASSWTGRNTGELFF. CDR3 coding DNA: TGTGCCAGCAGCTGGACAGGGAGGAACACCGGGGAGCTGTTTTTT.